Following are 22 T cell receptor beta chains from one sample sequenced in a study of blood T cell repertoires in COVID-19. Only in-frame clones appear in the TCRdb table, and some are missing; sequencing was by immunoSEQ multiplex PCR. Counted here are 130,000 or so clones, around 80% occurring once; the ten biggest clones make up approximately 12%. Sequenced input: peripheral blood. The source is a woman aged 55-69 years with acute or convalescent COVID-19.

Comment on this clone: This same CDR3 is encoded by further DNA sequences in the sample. CDR3 DNA: TGTGCCTGGGCAGAACTGACTAGTGGAGAGACCCAGTACTTC. It translates to CAWAELTSGETQYF. The chain is built from TRBV30 and TRBJ2-5; tentatively, D is TRBD2 (6 bases). V gave up 5 bases and J gave up 4 bases, with 17 bases separating them. Germline CDR1 reads GTSNPN; CDR2 reads SVGIG (reference sequence). The CDR3 loop spans 14 amino acids.

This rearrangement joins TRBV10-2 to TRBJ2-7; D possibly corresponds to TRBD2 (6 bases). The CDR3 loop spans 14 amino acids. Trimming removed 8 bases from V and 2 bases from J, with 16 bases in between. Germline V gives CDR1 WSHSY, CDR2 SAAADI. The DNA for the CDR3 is TGCGCCAGCTCGCGGGACGGGGGAACCTACGAGCAGTACGTC. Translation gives CASSRDGGTYEQYV.

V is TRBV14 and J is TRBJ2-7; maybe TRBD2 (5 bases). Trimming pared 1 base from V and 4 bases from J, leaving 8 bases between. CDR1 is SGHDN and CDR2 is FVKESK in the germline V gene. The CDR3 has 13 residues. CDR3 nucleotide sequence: TGTGCCAGCAGCCAAGCGGGAACGTACGAGCAGTACGTC. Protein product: CASSQAGTYEQYV.

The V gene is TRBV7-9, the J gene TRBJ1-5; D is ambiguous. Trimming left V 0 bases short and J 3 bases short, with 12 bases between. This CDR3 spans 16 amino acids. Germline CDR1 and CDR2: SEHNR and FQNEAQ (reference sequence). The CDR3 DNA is TGTGCCAGCAGCTTAGCGGGAGGCAGCGCCAATCAGCCCCAGCATTTT. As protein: CASSLAGGSANQPQHF.

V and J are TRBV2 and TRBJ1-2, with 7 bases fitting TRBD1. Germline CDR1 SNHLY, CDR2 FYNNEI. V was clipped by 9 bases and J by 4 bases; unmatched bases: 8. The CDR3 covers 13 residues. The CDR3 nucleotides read TGTGCCAGAACAGGGGTTCAAGGCTATGGCTACACCTTC. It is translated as CARTGVQGYGYTF.

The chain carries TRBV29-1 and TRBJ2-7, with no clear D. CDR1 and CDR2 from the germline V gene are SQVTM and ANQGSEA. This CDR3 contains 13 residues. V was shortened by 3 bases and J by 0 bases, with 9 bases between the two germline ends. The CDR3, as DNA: TGCAGCGTTGACGAGTCCAACTCCTACGAGCAGTACTTC. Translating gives CSVDESNSYEQYF.

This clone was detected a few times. DNA for the CDR3: TGTGCCAGCAGTCCATGGGACAGTACCCGGGGCTACACCTTC. Protein: CASSPWDSTRGYTF. The chain is built from TRBV6-5 and TRBJ1-2; 7 positions agree with TRBD1. The CDR3 consists of 14 residues. With V trimmed by 5 bases and J by 8 bases, 11 bases remained unmatched. Germline V gene lookup returns CDR1 MNHEY and CDR2 SVGAGI.

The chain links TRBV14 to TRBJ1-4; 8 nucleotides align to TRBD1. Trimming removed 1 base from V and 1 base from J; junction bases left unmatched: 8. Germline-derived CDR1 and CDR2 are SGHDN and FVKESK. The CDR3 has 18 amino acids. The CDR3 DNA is TGTGCCAGCAGCCAAGGTAGGACAGGGCTTCGAACTAATGAAAAACTGTTTTTT. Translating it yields CASSQGRTGLRTNEKLFF.

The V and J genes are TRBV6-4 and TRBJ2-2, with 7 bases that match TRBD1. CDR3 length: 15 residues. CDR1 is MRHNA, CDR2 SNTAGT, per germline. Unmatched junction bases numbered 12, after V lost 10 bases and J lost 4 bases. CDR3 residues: CATSSGTEGTGELFF. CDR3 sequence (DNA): TGTGCCACTTCCTCCGGGACAGAGGGCACCGGGGAGCTGTTTTTT.

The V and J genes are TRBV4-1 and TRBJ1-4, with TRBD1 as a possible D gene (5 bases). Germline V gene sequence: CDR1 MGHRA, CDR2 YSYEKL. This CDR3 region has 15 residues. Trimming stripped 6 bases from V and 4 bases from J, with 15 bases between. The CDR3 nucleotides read TGCGCCAGCAGTCCGGGTGGGGGAGGTAATGAAAAACTGTTTTTT. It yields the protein CASSPGGGGNEKLFF.

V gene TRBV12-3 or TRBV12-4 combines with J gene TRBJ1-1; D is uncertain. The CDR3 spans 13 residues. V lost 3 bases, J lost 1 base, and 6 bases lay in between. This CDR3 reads CASSLVENTEAFF. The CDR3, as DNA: TGTGCCAGCAGTTTGGTAGAGAACACTGAAGCTTTCTTT.

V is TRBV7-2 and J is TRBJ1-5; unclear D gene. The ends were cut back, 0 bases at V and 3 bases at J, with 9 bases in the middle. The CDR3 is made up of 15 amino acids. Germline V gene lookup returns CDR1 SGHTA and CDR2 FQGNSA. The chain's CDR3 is CASSLAGSPNQPQHF. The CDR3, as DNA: TGTGCCAGCAGCTTAGCCGGGTCTCCCAATCAGCCCCAGCATTTT. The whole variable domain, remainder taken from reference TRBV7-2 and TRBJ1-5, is GAGVSQSPSNKVTEKGKDVELRCDPISGHTALYWYRQSLGQGLEFLIYFQGNSAPDKSGLPSDRFSAERTGGSVSTLTIQRTQQEDSAVYLCASSLAGSPNQPQHFGDGTRLSIL.

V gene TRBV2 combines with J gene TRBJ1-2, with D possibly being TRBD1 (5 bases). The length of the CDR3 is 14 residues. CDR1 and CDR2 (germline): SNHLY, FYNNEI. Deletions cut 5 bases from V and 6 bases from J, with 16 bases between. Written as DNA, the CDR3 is TGTGCCAGCAGTCCCTCGGACAAATCCCATGGCTACACCTTC. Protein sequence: CASSPSDKSHGYTF.

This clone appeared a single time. The CDR3 DNA reads as TGTGCCAGCCTATCACAGGGGAATGAGCAGTTCTTC. Translated: CASLSQGNEQFF. This chain links TRBV2 with TRBJ2-1; 7 bases line up with TRBD1. Looked up from germline, CDR1 is SNHLY and CDR2 is FYNNEI. The CDR3 spans 12 residues. Trimming at V came to 8 bases and at J to 7 bases, leaving 5 bases not matched to a gene.

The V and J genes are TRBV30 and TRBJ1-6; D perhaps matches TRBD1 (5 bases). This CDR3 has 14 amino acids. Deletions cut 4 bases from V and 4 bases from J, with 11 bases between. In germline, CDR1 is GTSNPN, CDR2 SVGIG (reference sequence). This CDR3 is CAWKQGMYNSPLHF. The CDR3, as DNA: TGTGCCTGGAAGCAGGGAATGTATAATTCACCCCTCCACTTT.

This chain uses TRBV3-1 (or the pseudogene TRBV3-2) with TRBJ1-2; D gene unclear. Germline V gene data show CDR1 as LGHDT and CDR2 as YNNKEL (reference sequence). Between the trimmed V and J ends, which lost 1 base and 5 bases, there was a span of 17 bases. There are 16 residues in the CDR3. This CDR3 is CASSQASPVIGYGYTF. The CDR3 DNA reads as TGTGCCAGCAGCCAAGCTAGCCCCGTAATTGGGTATGGCTACACCTTC.

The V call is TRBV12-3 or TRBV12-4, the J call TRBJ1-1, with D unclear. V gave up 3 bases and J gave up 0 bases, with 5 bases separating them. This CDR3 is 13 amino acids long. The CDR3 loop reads CASSFRVNTEAFF. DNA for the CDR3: TGTGCCAGCAGTTTTCGGGTGAACACTGAAGCTTTCTTT.

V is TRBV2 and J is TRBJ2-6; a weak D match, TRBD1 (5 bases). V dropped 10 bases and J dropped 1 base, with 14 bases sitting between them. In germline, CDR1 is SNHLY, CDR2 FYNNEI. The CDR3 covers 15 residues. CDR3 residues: CATTLQASGANVLTF. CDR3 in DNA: TGTGCCACTACTTTACAGGCGTCTGGGGCCAACGTCCTGACTTTC.

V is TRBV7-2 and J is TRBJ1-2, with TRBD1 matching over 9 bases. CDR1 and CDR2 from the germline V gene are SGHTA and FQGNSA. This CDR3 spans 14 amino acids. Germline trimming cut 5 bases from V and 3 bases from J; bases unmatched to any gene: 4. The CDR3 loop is CASSMDRGYYGYTF. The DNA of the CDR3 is TGTGCCAGCAGCATGGACAGGGGCTACTATGGCTACACCTTC. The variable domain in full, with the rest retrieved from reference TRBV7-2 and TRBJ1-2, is GAGVSQSPSNKVTEKGKDVELRCDPISGHTALYWYRQSLGQGLEFLIYFQGNSAPDKSGLPSDRFSAERTGGSVSTLTIQRTQQEDSAVYLCASSMDRGYYGYTFGSGTRLTVV.

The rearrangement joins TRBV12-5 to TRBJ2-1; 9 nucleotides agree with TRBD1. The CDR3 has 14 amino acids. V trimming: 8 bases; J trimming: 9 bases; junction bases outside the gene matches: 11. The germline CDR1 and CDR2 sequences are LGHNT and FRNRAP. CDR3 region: CASTRRQGDAEQFF. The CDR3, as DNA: TGTGCTAGTACGCGTCGACAGGGGGACGCTGAGCAGTTCTTC.

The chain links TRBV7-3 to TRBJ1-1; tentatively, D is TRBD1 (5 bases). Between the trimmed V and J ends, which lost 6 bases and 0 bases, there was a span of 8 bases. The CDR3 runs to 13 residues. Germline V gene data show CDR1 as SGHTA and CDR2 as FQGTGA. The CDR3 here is CASRTDMNTEAFF. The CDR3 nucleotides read TGTGCCAGCAGGACAGACATGAACACTGAAGCTTTCTTT. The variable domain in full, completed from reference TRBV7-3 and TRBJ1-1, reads GAGVSQTPSNKVTEKGKYVELRCDPISGHTALYWYRQSLGQGPEFLIYFQGTGAADDSGLPNDRFFAVRPEGSVSTLKIQRTERGDSAVYLCASRTDMNTEAFFGQGTRLTVV.

The CDR3 region is CASSIRSGSGNIQYF. The CDR3 nucleotides are TGTGCCAGTAGTATCCGATCGGGTTCGGGAAACATTCAGTACTTC. This chain joins TRBV19 and TRBJ2-4; D is ambiguous. Germline CDR1 reads LNHDA; CDR2 reads SQIVND (reference sequence). Trimming shortened V by 3 bases and J by 6 bases, and 15 bases separated the two germline ends. There are 15 residues in the CDR3.